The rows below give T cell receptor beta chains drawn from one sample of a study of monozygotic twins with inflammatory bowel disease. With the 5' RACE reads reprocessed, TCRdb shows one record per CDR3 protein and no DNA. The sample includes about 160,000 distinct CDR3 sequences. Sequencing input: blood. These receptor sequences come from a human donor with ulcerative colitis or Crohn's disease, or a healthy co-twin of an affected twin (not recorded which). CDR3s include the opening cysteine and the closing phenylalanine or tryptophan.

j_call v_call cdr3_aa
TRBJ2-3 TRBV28 CASTKLAGRPDTQYF
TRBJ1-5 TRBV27 CASSFQGSNQPQHF
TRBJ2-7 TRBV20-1 CSARQLAGLTYEQYF
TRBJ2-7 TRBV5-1 CASSGTSGRWYEQYF
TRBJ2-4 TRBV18 CASSPPGLAGAKNIQYF
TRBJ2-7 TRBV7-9 CASSMFGRYEQYF
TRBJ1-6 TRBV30 CAWRDYGDLHF
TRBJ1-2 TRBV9 CASSPPGQESRYDGYTF
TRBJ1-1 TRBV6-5 CASSYDPAPSLAEAFF
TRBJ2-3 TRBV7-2 CASSLSLIDTQYF
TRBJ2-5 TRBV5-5 CASSSPREWQETQYF
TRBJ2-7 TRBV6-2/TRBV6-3 CASSYSGGGQNEQYF
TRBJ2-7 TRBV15 CATSRDHLRQGPYEQYF
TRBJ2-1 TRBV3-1 CASSQGRLAGAGNEQFF
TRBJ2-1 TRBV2 CASTGTNNEQFF
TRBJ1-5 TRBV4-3 CASSQESNQPQHF
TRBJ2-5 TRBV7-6 CASSLDLEETQYF
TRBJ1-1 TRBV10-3 CAIRHDSGAEAFF
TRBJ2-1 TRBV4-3 CASSQDMTSGIPSYNEQFF
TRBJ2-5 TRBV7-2 CASSYGSSGETQYF
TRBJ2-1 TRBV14 CASSLWRTGIHQYEQFF
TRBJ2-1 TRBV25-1 CASSDETHNEQFF
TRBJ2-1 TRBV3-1 CASSTLSYNEQFF
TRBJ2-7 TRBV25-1 CASSGTSGSGEQYF
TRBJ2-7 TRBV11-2 CASSSVRGRAYEQYF
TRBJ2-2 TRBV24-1 CATKSTGELFF